The T cell receptor beta chain described here comes from a study of blood T cell repertoires in COVID-19. Study-level background: The United States, Italy and Spain were the sources of the acute and convalescent COVID-19 samples.

Trimming took off 7 bases at V and 1 base at J, with 8 bases between the two ends. The germline gives CDR1 SNHLY, CDR2 FYNNEI. The CDR3 contains 13 residues. Authors' data handling: The authors estimated nucleated cell counts from reference gene primer amplification. Libraries were prepared by immunoSEQ multiplex PCR; TCRdb keeps only in-frame clonotypes and omits some of them. V and J calls and clone size come straight from that table; D and trimming were deduced from the DNA. The sample yields about 430,000 clones, approximately 90% seen once. Only a few counts were recorded for this clone. The Seattle patients, enrolled during active infection, were followed longitudinally.

The chain joins TRBV2 to TRBJ1-5; D is ambiguous. The source material was peripheral blood. This receptor was identified in a young man with COVID-19, enrolled during active disease. CDR3 bases: TGTGCCAGCAAAGTAACAAGCAATCAGCCCCAGCATTTT. This gives the protein CASKVTSNQPQHF.